This TCR beta chain was documented in a study of somatic mutations in cytotoxic T cells in rheumatoid arthritis. Clones were read by immunoSEQ multiplex PCR, and TCRdb kept only the in-frame ones, dropping some. The sample carries just over 6,500 clones, around 80% recorded once. The V and J ends lost 5 bases and 3 bases respectively, with 26 bases between them. Germline CDR1 is SGHTA and CDR2 is FQGNSA. CDR3 length equals 18 residues. This TCR was recovered from a woman aged 60 to 75 in good health. This chain connects TRBV7-2 to TRBJ2-7, with TRBD1 as a possible D gene (5 bases). Material for sequencing was CD8+ T cells sorted from blood. CDR3 residues: CASSPRAHRVDISYEQYF. In DNA form, the CDR3 reads TGTGCCAGCAGCCCCCGCGCTCACCGGGTGGACATAAGCTACGAGCAGTACTTC.